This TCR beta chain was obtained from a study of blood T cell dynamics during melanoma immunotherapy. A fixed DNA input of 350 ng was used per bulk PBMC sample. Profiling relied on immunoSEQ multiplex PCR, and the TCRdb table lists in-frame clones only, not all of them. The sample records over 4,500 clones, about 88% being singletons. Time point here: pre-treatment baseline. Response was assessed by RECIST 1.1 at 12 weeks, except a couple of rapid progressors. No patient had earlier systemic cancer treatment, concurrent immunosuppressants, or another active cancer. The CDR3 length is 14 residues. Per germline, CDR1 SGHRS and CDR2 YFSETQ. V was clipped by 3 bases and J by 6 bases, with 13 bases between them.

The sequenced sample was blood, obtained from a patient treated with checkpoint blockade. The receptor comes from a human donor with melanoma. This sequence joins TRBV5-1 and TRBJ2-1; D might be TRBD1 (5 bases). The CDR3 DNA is TGCGCCAGCAGCTCCCTGGCAGGGATCAATGAGCAGTTCTTC. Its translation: CASSSLAGINEQFF.